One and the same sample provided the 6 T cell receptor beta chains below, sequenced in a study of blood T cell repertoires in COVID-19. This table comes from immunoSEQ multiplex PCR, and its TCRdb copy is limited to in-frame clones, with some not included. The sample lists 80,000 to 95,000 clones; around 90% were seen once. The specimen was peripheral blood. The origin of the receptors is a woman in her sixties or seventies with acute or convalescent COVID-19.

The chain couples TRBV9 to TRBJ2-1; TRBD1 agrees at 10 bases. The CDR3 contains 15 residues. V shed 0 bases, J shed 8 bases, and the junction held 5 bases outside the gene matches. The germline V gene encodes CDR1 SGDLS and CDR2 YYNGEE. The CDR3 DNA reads TGTGCCAGCAGCGTAGTTGGGACAGGGGTCCATGAGCAGTTCTTC. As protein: CASSVVGTGVHEQFF.

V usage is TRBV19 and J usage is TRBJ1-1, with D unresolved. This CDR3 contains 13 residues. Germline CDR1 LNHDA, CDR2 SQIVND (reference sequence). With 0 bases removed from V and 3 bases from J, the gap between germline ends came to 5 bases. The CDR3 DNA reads TGTGCCAGTAGTATAGAGCGCTACACTGAAGCTTTCTTT. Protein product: CASSIERYTEAFF.

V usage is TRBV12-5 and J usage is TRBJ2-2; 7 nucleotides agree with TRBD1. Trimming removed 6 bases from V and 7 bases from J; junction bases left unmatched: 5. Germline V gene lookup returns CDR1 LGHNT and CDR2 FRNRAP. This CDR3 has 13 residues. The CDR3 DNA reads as TGTGCTAGTGGGACAGGGCTGGGCGGGGAGCTGTTTTTT. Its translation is CASGTGLGGELFF. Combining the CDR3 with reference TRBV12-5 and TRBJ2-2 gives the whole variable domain DARVTQTPRHKVTEMGQEVTMRCQPILGHNTVFWYRQTMMQGLELLAYFRNRAPLDDSGMPKDRFSAEMPDATLATLKIQPSEPRDSAVYFCASGTGLGGELFFGEGSRLTVL.

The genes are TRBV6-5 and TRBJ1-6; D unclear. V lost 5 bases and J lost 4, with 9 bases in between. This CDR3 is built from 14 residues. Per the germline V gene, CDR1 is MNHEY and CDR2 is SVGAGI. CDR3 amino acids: CASSPMRYNSPLHF. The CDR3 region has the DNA TGTGCCAGCAGTCCAATGCGGTATAATTCACCCCTCCACTTT.

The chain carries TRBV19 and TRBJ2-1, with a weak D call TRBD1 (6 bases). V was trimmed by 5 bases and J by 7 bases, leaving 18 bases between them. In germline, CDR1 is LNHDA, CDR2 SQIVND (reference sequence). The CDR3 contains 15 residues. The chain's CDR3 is CASSPNRVVGNEQFF. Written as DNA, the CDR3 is TGTGCCAGTAGTCCCAACAGGGTTGTAGGGAATGAGCAGTTCTTC.

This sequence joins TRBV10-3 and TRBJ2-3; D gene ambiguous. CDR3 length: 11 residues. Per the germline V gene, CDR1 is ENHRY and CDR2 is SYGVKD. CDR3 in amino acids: CATTGTDTQYF. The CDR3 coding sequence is TGTGCAACCACAGGCACAGATACGCAGTATTTT.